Listed here is a single TCR beta chain. Its target is not known. At one end, the junction sequence differs from germline, possibly due to a read error. The sample is drawn from a study of breast tumors, draining lymph nodes, adjacent tissues. The study, taken as a whole, reports: Luminal-like breast cancer showed significantly higher tumor–nontumor repertoire similarity than basal-like. Compared with lymph nodes, tumors were less diverse; compared with nontumor tissue, more.

The CDR3 length is 18 residues. From germline, CDR1 is LNHDA and CDR2 SQIVND (reference sequence). Each CDR3 protein gets one entry after TCRdb re-called the multiplex PCR reads with MiXCR. The sample shows roughly 49,000 distinct CDR3 sequences, about 40% of them seen only once. This clonotype was obtained from a female donor with breast cancer. Some clones in this sample may be carry-over from other donors' samples. The sequencing input was breast tumor tissue. This sequence joins TRBV19 and TRBJ1-2, with a weak D call TRBD1 (5 bases). CDR3 DNA: TGTGCCAGTAGTACGACCACCGGGACCGAGGCTCATTACTATGGCTCCACCTTC. Encoded protein: CASSTTTGTEAHYYGSTF.